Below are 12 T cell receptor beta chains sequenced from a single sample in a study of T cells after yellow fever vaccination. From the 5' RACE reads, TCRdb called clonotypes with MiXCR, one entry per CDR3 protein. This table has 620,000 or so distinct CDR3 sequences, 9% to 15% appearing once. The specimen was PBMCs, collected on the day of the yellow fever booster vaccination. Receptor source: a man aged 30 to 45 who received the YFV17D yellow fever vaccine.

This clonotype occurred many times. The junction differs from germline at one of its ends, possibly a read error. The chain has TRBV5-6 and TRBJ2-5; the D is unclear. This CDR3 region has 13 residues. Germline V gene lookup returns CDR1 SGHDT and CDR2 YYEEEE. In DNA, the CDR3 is TGCGCCAGCAGTTTGTTGGGCCAAGAGACCCAGTACTTC. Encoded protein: CASSLLGQETQYF.

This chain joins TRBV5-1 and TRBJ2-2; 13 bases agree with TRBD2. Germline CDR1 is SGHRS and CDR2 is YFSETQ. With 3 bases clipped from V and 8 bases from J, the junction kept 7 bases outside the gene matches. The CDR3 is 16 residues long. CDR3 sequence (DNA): TGCGCCAGCAGCTATGGCGGACTAGCGGGAGAGGGGGAGCTGTTTTTT. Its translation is CASSYGGLAGEGELFF.

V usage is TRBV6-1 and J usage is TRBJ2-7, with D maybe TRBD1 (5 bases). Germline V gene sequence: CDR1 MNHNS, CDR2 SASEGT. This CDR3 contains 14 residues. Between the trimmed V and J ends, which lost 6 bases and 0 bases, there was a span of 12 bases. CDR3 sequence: CASRDPRASYEQYF. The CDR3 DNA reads TGTGCCAGCAGGGACCCCAGGGCCTCCTACGAGCAGTACTTC.

The CDR3 DNA sequence: TGTGCCAGCAGATCCCGACTCGCCCGCTACGAGCAGTACTTC. Its translation: CASRSRLARYEQYF. The V call is TRBV28, the J call TRBJ2-7; no reliable D call. CDR1 is MDHEN and CDR2 is SYDVKM in the germline V gene. The CDR3 is 14 residues long. V lost 6 bases to trimming and J lost 3 bases, with 15 bases between them.

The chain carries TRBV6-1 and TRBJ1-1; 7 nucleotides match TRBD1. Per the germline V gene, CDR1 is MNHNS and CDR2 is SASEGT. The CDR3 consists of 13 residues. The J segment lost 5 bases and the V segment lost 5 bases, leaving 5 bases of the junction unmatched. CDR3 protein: CASSPHRGTEAFF. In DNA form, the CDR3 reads TGTGCCAGCAGTCCCCACAGGGGAACTGAAGCTTTCTTT.

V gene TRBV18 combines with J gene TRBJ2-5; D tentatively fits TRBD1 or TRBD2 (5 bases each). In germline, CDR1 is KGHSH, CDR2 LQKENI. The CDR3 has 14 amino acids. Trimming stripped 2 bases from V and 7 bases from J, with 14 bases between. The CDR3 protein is CASSPGNLGGTQYF. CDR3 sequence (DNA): TGTGCCAGCTCACCAGGCAACCTTGGGGGGACCCAGTACTTC.

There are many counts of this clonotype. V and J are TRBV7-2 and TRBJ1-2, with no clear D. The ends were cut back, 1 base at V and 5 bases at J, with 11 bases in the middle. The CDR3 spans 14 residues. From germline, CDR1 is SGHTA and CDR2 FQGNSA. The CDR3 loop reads CASSLEALNYGYTF. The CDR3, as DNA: TGTGCCAGCAGCTTAGAGGCACTGAATTATGGCTACACCTTC.

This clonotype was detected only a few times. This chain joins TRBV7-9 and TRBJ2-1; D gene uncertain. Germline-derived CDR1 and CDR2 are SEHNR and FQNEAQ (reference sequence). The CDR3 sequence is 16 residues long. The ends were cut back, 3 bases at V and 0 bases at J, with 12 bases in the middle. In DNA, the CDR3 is TGTGCCAGCAGCTTCGCTGACTCAGCCTCCTACAATGAGCAGTTCTTC. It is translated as CASSFADSASYNEQFF.

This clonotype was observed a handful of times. The CDR3 nucleotides are TGTGCCTGGAGTGCGGGAGGCACCTACGAGCAGTACTTC. It specifies CAWSAGGTYEQYF. The rearrangement links TRBV30 to TRBJ2-7; 7 bases align to TRBD2. This CDR3 comprises 13 residues. J gave up 2 bases and V 1 base, and 2 bases lay outside the gene matches. Germline loops: CDR1 GTSNPN, CDR2 SVGIG (reference sequence).

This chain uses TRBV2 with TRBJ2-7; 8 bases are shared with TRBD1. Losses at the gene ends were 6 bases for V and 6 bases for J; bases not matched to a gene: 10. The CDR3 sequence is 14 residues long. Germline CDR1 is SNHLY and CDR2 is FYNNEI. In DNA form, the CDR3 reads TGTGCCAGCAGCATCGGACAGGGAGTGAGCGAGCAGTACTTC. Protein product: CASSIGQGVSEQYF.

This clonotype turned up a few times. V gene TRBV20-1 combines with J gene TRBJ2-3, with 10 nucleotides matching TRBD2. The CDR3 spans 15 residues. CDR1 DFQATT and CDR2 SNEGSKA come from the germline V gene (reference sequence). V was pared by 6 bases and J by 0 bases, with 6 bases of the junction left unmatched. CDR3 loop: CSAMVTSGSTDTQYF. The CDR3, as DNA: TGCAGTGCGATGGTGACTAGCGGGAGCACAGATACGCAGTATTTT.

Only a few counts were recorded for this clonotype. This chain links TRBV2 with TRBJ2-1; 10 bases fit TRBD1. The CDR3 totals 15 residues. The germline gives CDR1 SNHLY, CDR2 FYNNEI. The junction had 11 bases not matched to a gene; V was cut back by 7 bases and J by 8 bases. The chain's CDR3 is CASNFDRGRIDEQFF. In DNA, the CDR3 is TGTGCCAGCAACTTCGACAGGGGGCGTATAGATGAGCAGTTCTTC.